This TCR beta chain comes out of a study of patients and donors after allogeneic stem cell transplantation. This CDR3 spans 16 amino acids. In germline, CDR1 is SGHTA, CDR2 FQGNSA. Germline trimming cut 6 bases from V and 3 bases from J; bases unmatched to any gene: 11. TCRdb independently ran MiXCR on the RT-PCR reads; one entry per CDR3 protein. The sample has some 960,000 distinct CDR3 sequences; roughly 18% are singletons. The gene calls are TRBV7-2 and TRBJ1-2, with 9 positions matching TRBD1. This TCR came from a human donor who was either an allogeneic HSCT recipient or a stem cell or donor lymphocyte infusion donor (not recorded which). It is not recorded whose cells these are; they may come from a transplant donor. The sample comprised blood, either unsorted or a sorted T cell fraction (not recorded which). CDR3 in amino acids: CASSRGQGNRHYGYTF. The CDR3 DNA sequence: TGTGCCAGCAGTCGGGGACAGGGAAACCGCCACTATGGCTACACCTTC.